Below, 14 T cell receptor beta chains from the same sample are listed, as sequenced in a study of response to subunit inactivated influenza vaccine. TCRdb processed the RT-PCR reads anew with MiXCR; each CDR3 protein has one entry. The sample holds hundreds of thousands of distinct CDR3 sequences, approximately 17% seen once. The input for sequencing was PBMCs from blood, taken less than 6 days after vaccination. These receptors all come from a man in his fifties who received an inactivated influenza vaccine.

This clonotype appeared a few times. CDR3 nucleotides: TGTGCCAGCAGCTTAACGCTCCGGGACGATGAGCAGTTCTTC. Its translation: CASSLTLRDDEQFF. The rearrangement joins TRBV7-2 to TRBJ2-1; possibly TRBD1 or TRBD2 for D (5 bases each). The CDR3 length is 14 residues. Trimming pared 2 bases from V and 8 bases from J, leaving 13 bases between. Per the germline V gene, CDR1 is SGHTA and CDR2 is FQGNSA.

This clonotype appeared a few times. The chain is built from TRBV6-1 and TRBJ2-1; 9 positions match TRBD2. The CDR3 is made up of 15 amino acids. V shed 9 bases, J shed 1 base, and the junction held 7 bases outside the gene matches. Germline lookup yields CDR1 MNHNS and CDR2 SASEGT. The CDR3 region has the DNA TGTGCCAGTAAGGGACTAGCCGGGTCCTACAATGAGCAGTTCTTC. Translated, it gives CASKGLAGSYNEQFF.

This clonotype has only a few counts. V usage is TRBV18 and J usage is TRBJ2-3; 8 bases match TRBD2. The V gene end was trimmed by 1 base and the J gene end by 4 bases; junction bases not matched to a gene: 7. Germline-derived CDR1 and CDR2 are KGHSH and LQKENI. The CDR3 totals 16 residues. CDR3 protein: CASSPRSGSYADTQYF. The CDR3 nucleotides are TGTGCCAGCTCACCACGGAGCGGGAGCTACGCAGATACGCAGTATTTT.

This clonotype was recorded many times. V is TRBV20-1 and J is TRBJ2-1; 7 bases are a match to TRBD2. The CDR3 has 15 residues. Germline assignment: CDR1 DFQATT and CDR2 SNEGSKA (reference sequence). The V segment lost 0 bases and the J segment 5 bases; nucleotides outside the gene matches: 7. This CDR3 is CSARDGKLADNEQFF. In DNA form, the CDR3 reads TGCAGTGCTAGAGATGGGAAGCTAGCGGACAATGAGCAGTTCTTC.

V is TRBV20-1 and J is TRBJ1-5; 10 positions agree with TRBD1. Germline loops: CDR1 DFQATT, CDR2 SNEGSKA (reference sequence). With V trimmed by 6 bases and J by 6 bases, 11 bases remained unmatched. The CDR3 extends over 15 amino acids. The CDR3: CSAPRQGAMGQPQHF. The CDR3 region has the DNA TGCAGTGCGCCCCGACAGGGGGCAATGGGTCAGCCCCAGCATTTT.

The V and J genes are TRBV2 and TRBJ2-2; D is unclear. The CDR3 is made up of 13 amino acids. Germline CDR1 and CDR2: SNHLY and FYNNEI. The V end lost 7 bases, the J end lost 2 bases, and 8 bases lay between the germline ends. CDR3 DNA: TGTGCCAGCAACCTACACAACACCGGGGAGCTGTTTTTT. Protein sequence: CASNLHNTGELFF.

The chain links TRBV12-3 or TRBV12-4 to TRBJ2-7; the D gene is possibly TRBD1 (6 bases). V gave up 5 bases and J gave up 1 base, with 21 bases separating them. The length of the CDR3 is 17 residues. The CDR3 region is CASSPGLGTPQSYEQYF. In DNA, the CDR3 is TGTGCCAGCAGTCCGGGATTGGGGACACCCCAATCCTACGAGCAGTACTTC.

V usage is TRBV15 and J usage is TRBJ2-3; 10 nucleotides align to TRBD2. The CDR3 runs to 16 residues. The germline gives CDR1 LNHNV, CDR2 YYDKDF (reference sequence). V was pared by 3 bases and J by 0 bases, with 3 bases of the junction left unmatched. CDR3 bases: TGTGCCACCAGCAGGGGACTAGCGTGGAGCACAGATACGCAGTATTTT. Protein product: CATSRGLAWSTDTQYF.

This clonotype appeared a few times. The gene calls are TRBV12-3 or TRBV12-4 and TRBJ1-2; no reliable D call. V was trimmed by 0 bases and J by 7 bases, leaving 6 bases between them. CDR3 length: 12 amino acids. CDR3: CASSLAQSGYTF. The CDR3 DNA reads TGTGCCAGCAGTTTAGCGCAAAGTGGCTACACCTTC.

The sample holds a few counts of this clonotype. The CDR3 bases are TGCAGTGCTAAAGACAGGGGCTATGGCTACACCTTC. Residues: CSAKDRGYGYTF. V and J are TRBV20-1 and TRBJ1-2; 8 positions agree with TRBD1. CDR3 size: 12 residues. CDR1 and CDR2 (germline): DFQATT, SNEGSKA (reference sequence). Trimming at V came to 4 bases and at J to 4 bases, leaving 2 bases not matched to a gene.

V usage is TRBV7-2 and J usage is TRBJ2-5, with 9 bases lining up with TRBD2. V lost 5 bases and J lost 1; bases outside the gene matches: 5. CDR3 size: 15 residues. Germline V CDR1 and CDR2: SGHTA, FQGNSA. The CDR3 DNA sequence: TGTGCCAGCAGCAGACAGACTAGCGGCCAAGAGACCCAGTACTTC. It yields the protein CASSRQTSGQETQYF.

The V gene is TRBV5-1, the J gene TRBJ1-5; a possible D gene is TRBD1 (5 bases). This CDR3 comprises 14 residues. The ends were cut back, 2 bases at V and 4 bases at J, with 10 bases in the middle. Germline values: CDR1 SGHRS, CDR2 YFSETQ. The DNA for the CDR3 is TGCGCCAGCAGCTTAAGACAGCTAAATCAGCCCCAGCATTTT. Amino acid sequence: CASSLRQLNQPQHF. The variable domain in full, completed from reference TRBV5-1 and TRBJ1-5, reads KAGVTQTPRYLIKTRGQQVTLSCSPISGHRSVSWYQQTPGQGLQFLFEYFSETQRNKGNFPGRFSGRQFSNSRSEMNVSTLELGDSALYLCASSLRQLNQPQHFGDGTRLSIL.

This chain connects TRBV4-3 to TRBJ1-4, with 8 bases aligning to TRBD1. V shed 4 bases, J shed 0 bases, and the junction held 7 bases outside the gene matches. This CDR3 is 17 amino acids long. Germline loops: CDR1 LGHNA, CDR2 YSLEER. As DNA, the CDR3 is TGCGCCAGCAGCCTGGACAGGGCCCTTGCAACTAATGAAAAACTGTTTTTT. Protein: CASSLDRALATNEKLFF.

This chain connects TRBV10-2 to TRBJ1-6; 7 bases map to TRBD1. This CDR3 has 15 residues. The germline V gene has CDR1 WSHSY and CDR2 SAAADI. V trimming: 3 bases; J trimming: 6 bases; junction bases outside the gene matches: 5. The CDR3 nucleotides read TGCGCCAGCAGTGAAGACAGGGAGAGTAATTCACCCCTCCACTTT. Translated: CASSEDRESNSPLHF.